One T cell receptor (beta chain) is described in this entry. As yet, its antigen is unknown. The data belong to a study of CXCR3-negative and CXCR3-positive naive CD8 T cells. The study's findings and limits: CXCR3-negative and CXCR3-positive naive cells shared comparable TRBV-TRBJ usage, but memory cells did not. Both naive subsets had comparably high diversity; memory CD8+ cells much lower.

TRB cDNA was prepared as libraries by UMI-labeled 5' RACE. TCRdb re-called the 5' RACE reads and shows each CDR3 protein once, DNA omitted. This sample's table has roughly 28,000 distinct CDR3 sequences. The TCR was taken from a human donor in good health. Some clones in this sample may be carry-over from other donors' samples. The sample comprised memory CD8+ T cells from blood.

The CDR3 is CASILGGTGIYF. J is TRBJ2-1 and V is TRBV6-2 or TRBV6-3; TCRdb reports TRBD1, a call that lacks DNA to check it against. Germline V gene lookup returns CDR1 MNHEY and CDR2 SVGEGT. This CDR3 has 12 amino acids.